Only a few counts were recorded for the clone carrying this T cell receptor (beta chain). The antigen remains undetermined. The data originate from a study of tumor-infiltrating lymphocytes in primary liver carcinoma. Study information: The study obtained roughly 3.5 to 7.13 million productive TCRbeta reads per sample, similar across tissue types. The study, taken as a whole, reports: Top clones occupying all five tumor regions numbered only about 8-25%.

Total RNA amounting to roughly 450 ng was the source from which TCR beta cDNA was made with a constant-region primer. Construction of TCR beta libraries relied on three successive nested multiplex PCR rounds employing slightly modified ARM-PCR. The first two PCR rounds used TRBV1-TRBV30 forward primers with a C-beta reverse primer, roughly 11 cycles each. TCRdb ran MiXCR on the multiplex PCR reads and lists one entry per CDR3 protein. This repertoire shows some 55,000 distinct CDR3 sequences, about 80% found once; its top ten account for 25%. The 20-30 mg bulk tissue piece was not sorted before simultaneous RNA and DNA extraction. Subjects presented with primary liver carcinoma managed by surgical resection. V lost 7 bases, J lost 1 base, and 10 bases lay in between. This CDR3 contains 14 residues. In germline, CDR1 is MDHEN, CDR2 SYDVKM.

Sample: liver tumor tissue from sampling region 2. Subset indicated: tumor region T2, inferior pole. The receptor was isolated from a man in his forties with primary liver carcinoma and hepatitis B virus infection. The rearrangement links TRBV28 to TRBJ2-2; D is perhaps TRBD1 (6 bases). This CDR3 is CASTRGQNTGELFF. The CDR3, as DNA: TGTGCCAGCACGAGGGGACAGAACACCGGGGAGCTGTTTTTT.